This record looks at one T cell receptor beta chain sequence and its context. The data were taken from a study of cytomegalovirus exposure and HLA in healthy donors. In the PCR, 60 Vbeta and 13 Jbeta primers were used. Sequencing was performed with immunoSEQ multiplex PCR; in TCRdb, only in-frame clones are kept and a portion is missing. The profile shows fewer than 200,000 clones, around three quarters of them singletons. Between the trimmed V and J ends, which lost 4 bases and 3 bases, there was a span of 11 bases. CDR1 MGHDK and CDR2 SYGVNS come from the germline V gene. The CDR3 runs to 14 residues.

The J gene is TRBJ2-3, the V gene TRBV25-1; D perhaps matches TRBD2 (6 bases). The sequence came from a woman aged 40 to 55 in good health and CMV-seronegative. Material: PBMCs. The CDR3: CASSAPGTTDTQYF. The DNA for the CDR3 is TGTGCCAGCAGTGCCCCCGGGACTACAGATACGCAGTATTTT.